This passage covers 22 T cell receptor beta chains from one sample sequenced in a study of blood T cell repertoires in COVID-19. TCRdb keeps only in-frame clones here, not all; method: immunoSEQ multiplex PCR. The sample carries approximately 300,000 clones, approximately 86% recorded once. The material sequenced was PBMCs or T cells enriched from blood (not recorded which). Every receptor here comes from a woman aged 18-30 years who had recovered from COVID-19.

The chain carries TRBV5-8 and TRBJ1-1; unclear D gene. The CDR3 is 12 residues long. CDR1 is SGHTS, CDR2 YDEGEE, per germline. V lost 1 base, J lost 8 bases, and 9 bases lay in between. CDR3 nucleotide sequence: TGTGCCAGCAGCTTGATGGTACAGGAAGCTTTCTTT. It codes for CASSLMVQEAFF.

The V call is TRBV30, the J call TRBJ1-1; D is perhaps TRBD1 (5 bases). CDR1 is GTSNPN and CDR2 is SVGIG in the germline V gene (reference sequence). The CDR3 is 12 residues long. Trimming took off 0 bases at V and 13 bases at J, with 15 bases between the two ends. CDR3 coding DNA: TGTGCCTGGAGTGTCGAGGGACTTGGGGGTTTCTTT. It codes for CAWSVEGLGGFF.

This CDR3 is CASSPVADSYNEQFF. Here the CDR3 DNA reads TGTGCCAGTAGTCCGGTAGCGGATTCCTACAATGAGCAGTTCTTC. The chain couples TRBV19 to TRBJ2-1; perhaps TRBD2 as D (6 bases). The CDR3 runs to 15 residues. The V gene lost 5 bases and the J gene lost 1 base, with 12 bases spanning the gap. The germline CDR1 and CDR2 sequences are LNHDA and SQIVND (reference sequence).

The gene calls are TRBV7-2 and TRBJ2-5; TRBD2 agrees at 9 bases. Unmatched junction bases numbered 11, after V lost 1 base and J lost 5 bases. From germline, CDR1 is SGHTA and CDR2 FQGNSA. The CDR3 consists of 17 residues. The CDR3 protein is CASSLGFSGGLGETQYF. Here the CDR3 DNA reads TGTGCCAGCAGCTTAGGGTTTAGCGGGGGCCTCGGGGAGACCCAGTACTTC.

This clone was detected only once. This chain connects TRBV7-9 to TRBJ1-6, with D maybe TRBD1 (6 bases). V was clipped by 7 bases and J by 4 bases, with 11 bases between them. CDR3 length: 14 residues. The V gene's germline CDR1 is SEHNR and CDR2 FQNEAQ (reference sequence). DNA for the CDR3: TGTGCCAGCACCCACAGGGCATATAATTCACCCCTCCACTTT. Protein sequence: CASTHRAYNSPLHF.

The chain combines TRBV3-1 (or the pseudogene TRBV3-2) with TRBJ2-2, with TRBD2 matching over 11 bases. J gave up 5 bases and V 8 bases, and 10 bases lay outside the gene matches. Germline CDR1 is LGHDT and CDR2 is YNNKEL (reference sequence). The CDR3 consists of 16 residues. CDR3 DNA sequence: TGTGCCAGCGGTTTACTAGCGGGGGTAACAACCGGGGAGCTGTTTTTT. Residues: CASGLLAGVTTGELFF.

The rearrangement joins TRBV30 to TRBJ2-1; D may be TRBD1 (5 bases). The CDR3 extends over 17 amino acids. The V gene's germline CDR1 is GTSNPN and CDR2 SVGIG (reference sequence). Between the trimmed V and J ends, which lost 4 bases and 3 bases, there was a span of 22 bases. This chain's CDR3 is CAWTSMFGARIYNEQFF. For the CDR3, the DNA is TGTGCCTGGACGAGTATGTTTGGGGCCCGAATCTACAATGAGCAGTTCTTC.

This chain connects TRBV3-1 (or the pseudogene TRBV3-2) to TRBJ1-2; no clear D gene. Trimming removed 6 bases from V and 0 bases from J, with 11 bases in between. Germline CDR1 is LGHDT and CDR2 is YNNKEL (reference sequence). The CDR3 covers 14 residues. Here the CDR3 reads CASRPGLANYGYTF. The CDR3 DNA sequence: TGTGCCAGCAGACCAGGACTCGCTAACTATGGCTACACCTTC.

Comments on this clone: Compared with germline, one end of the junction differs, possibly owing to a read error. CDR3 loop: CATQRVNSGYTF. In nucleotides, the CDR3 is TGTGCCACCCAGCGCGTCAACTCTGGCTACACCTTC. The chain joins TRBV12-3 or TRBV12-4 to TRBJ1-2; D gene ambiguous. This CDR3 contains 12 residues.

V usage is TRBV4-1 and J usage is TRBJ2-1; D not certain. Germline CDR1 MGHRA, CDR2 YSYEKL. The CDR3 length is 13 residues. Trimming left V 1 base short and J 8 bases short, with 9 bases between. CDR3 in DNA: TGCGCCAGCAGCCAAGTTATTCGCGATGAGCAGTTCTTC. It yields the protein CASSQVIRDEQFF.

CDR3 region: CASSEGGQGVLVQAFF. The CDR3 coding sequence is TGTGCCAGCAGTGAAGGCGGACAGGGGGTACTAGTACAAGCTTTCTTT. The V call is TRBV2, the J call TRBJ1-1, with 10 bases lining up with TRBD1. Germline values: CDR1 SNHLY, CDR2 FYNNEI. CDR3 length equals 16 residues. The V and J ends lost 1 base and 9 bases, in that order; junction bases with no gene match: 11.

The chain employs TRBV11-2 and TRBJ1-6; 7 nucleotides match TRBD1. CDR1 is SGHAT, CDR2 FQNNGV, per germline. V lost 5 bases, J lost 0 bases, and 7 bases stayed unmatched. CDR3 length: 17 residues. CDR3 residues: CASSPRTGSSYNSPLHF. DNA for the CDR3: TGTGCCAGCAGCCCAAGGACAGGAAGCTCCTATAATTCACCCCTCCACTTT.

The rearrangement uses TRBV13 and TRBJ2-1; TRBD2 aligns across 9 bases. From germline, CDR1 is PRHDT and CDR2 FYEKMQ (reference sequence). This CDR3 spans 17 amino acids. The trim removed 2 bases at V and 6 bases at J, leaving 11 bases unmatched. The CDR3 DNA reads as TGTGCCAGCAGCTTAATATCAGGCGGGGGGGCTCGCAATGAGCAGTTCTTC. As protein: CASSLISGGGARNEQFF.

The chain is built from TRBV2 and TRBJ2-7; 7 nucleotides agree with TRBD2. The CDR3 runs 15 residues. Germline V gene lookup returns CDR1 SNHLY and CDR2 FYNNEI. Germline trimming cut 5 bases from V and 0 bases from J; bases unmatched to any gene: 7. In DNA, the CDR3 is TGTGCCAGCAGTCCTGGGACTACAGTCTCCTACGAGCAGTACTTC. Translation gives CASSPGTTVSYEQYF.

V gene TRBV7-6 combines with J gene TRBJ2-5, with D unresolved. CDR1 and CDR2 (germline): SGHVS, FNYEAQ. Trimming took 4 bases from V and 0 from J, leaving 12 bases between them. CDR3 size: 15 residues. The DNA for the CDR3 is TGTGCCAGCAGCTCCGATCAGGCGTACCAAGAGACCCAGTACTTC. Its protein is CASSSDQAYQETQYF.

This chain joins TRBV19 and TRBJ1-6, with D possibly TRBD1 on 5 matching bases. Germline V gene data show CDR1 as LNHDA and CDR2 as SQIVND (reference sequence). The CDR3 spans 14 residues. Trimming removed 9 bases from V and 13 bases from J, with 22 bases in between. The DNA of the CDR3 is TGTGCCAGCACCGGGGGGGTGCGACTAGGGCCCCTCCACTTT. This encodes CASTGGVRLGPLHF. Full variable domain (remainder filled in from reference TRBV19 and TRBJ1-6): DGGITQSPKYLFRKEGQNVTLSCEQNLNHDAMYWYRQDPGQGLRLIYYSQIVNDFQKGDIAEGYSVSREKKESFPLTVTSAQKNPTAFYLCASTGGVRLGPLHFGNGTRLTVT.

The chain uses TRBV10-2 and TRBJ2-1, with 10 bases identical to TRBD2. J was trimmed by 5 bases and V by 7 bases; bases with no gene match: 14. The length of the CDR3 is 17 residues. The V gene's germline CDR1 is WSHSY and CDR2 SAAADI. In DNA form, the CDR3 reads TGCGCCAGCAAACTAGCGGGATTAATTCCAAACCACAATGAGCAGTTCTTC. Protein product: CASKLAGLIPNHNEQFF.

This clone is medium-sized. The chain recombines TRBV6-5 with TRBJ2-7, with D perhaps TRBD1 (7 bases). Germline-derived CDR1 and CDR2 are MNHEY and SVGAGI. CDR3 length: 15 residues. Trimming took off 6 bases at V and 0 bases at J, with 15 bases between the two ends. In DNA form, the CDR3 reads TGTGCCAGCAGCCAGGGGGGCTTCGGCTCCTACGAGCAGTACTTC. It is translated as CASSQGGFGSYEQYF.

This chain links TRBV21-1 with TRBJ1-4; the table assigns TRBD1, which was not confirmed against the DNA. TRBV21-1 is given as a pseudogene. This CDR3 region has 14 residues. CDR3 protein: CASSIPQDVEKLFF. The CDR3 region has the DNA TGTGCCAGCAGCATCCCTCAGGATGTTGAAAAACTGTTTTTT.

The CDR3 here is CASSDGSMRDTIYF. CDR3 sequence (DNA): TGTGCCAGTAGTGACGGGTCAATGAGGGACACCATATATTTT. The gene calls are TRBV19 and TRBJ1-3; no definite D call. There are 14 residues in the CDR3. Germline V lookup: CDR1 LNHDA, CDR2 SQIVND (reference sequence). Deletions cut 5 bases from V and 8 bases from J, with 16 bases between.

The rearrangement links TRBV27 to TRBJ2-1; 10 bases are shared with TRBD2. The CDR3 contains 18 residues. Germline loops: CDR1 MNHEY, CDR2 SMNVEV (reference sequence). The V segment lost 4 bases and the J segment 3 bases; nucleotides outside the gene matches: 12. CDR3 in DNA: TGTGCCAGCAGTTCCGATACAAGTTTAGCGGGAGGCTACAATGAGCAGTTCTTC. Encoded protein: CASSSDTSLAGGYNEQFF.

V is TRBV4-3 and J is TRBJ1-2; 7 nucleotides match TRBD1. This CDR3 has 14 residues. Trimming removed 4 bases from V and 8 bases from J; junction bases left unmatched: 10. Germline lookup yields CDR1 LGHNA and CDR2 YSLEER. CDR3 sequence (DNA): TGCGCCAGCAGCCCCCCGGGGACAGCGAACGGCTACACCTTC. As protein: CASSPPGTANGYTF.